The 4 T cell receptor beta chains in this list originate from one sample, sequenced in a study of metastatic and nonmetastatic thyroid tumors. TCRdb reanalyzed the PCR reads with MiXCR. The sample records 4,500 to 5,500 clones, 28% being singletons. No treatment of any kind had been given to any patient before thyroid surgery. The sample comprised adjacent normal tissue. The receptors were gathered from a female donor with papillary thyroid cancer or a benign thyroid nodule (not recorded which). Some clones in this sample may be carry-over from other donors' samples.

This clone is deemed medium-sized (0.01 to 0.1%). The chain is built from TRBV20-1 and TRBJ2-5, with TRBD2 matching 8 bases. The germline V gene has CDR1 DFQATT and CDR2 SNEGSKA (reference sequence). V lost 5 bases to trimming and J lost 7 bases; unmatched junction nucleotides: 12. The CDR3 has 14 amino acids. The CDR3 sequence is CSAAVGWSGGTQYF. The CDR3 DNA follows: TGCAGTGCTGCCGTCGGGTGGAGCGGGGGGACCCAGTACTTC.

In its sample, this clone was seen a few times. CDR3 loop: CASRMDRGYNEQFF. Here the CDR3 DNA reads TGTGCCAGCAGGATGGACAGGGGATACAATGAGCAGTTCTTC. J is TRBJ2-1 and V is TRBV28; 9 bases are shared with TRBD1. This CDR3 is 14 amino acids long. V shed 6 bases and J 4 bases; nucleotides not matched to a gene: 4. CDR1 and CDR2 from the germline V gene are MDHEN and SYDVKM. Full variable domain (remainder filled in from reference TRBV28 and TRBJ2-1): DVKVTQSSRYLVKRTGEKVFLECVQDMDHENMFWYRQDPGLGLRLIYFSYDVKMKEKGDIPEGYSVSREKKERFSLILESASTNQTSMYLCASRMDRGYNEQFFGPGTRLTVL.

This clone is medium-sized in the sample. The chain has TRBV19 and TRBJ1-1; no clear D gene. The germline V and J ends were trimmed by 2 bases and 0 bases, with 10 bases remaining between them. Germline V gene sequence: CDR1 LNHDA, CDR2 SQIVND (reference sequence). This CDR3 has 15 amino acids. Written as DNA, the CDR3 is TGTGCCAGTAGTATAAGTCGCCAGGTGAACACTGAAGCTTTCTTT. Translation: CASSISRQVNTEAFF.

The sample holds a few counts of this clone. This chain links TRBV28 with TRBJ2-7; 7 bases are shared with TRBD1. This CDR3 region has 13 residues. V was clipped by 10 bases and J by 1 base; unmatched bases: 7. Germline V gene lookup returns CDR1 MDHEN and CDR2 SYDVKM. The DNA of the CDR3 is TGTGCCATCCCAGACAGGGCTTCCTACGAGCAGTACTTC. This gives the protein CAIPDRASYEQYF.